The 9 T cell receptor beta chains listed next were all sequenced from one sample in a study of CD8+CD57+ T cells in acquired aplastic anemia. Genomic DNA templated the TCR beta VDJ and CDR3 profiling. TCRdb passed the reads through MiXCR, listing each CDR3 protein once. The data contain around 150,000 distinct CDR3 sequences, around 52% of them singletons. Patients selected for sequencing had displayed CD8+CD57+ cell expansion by flow cytometry. The sample consisted of sorted CD4+, CD8+, or CD8+CD57+ T cells (not recorded which) from PBMCs. These receptors were collected from a human donor with aplastic anemia.

V gene TRBV7-6 combines with J gene TRBJ2-5, with 10 nucleotides matching TRBD2. J gave up 5 bases and V 2 bases, and 20 bases lay outside the gene matches. The CDR3 consists of 20 residues. CDR1 is SGHVS, CDR2 FNYEAQ, per germline. In nucleotides, the CDR3 is TGTGCCAGCAGCTTATTATCCCGGCGGGGCCTAGCGGGGGTTGAGGAGACCCAGTACTTC. It specifies CASSLLSRRGLAGVEETQYF. The full variable domain, with the rest looked up from reference TRBV7-6 and TRBJ2-5, is GAGVSQSPRYKVTKRGQDVALRCDPISGHVSLYWYRQALGQGPEFLTYFNYEAQQDKSGLPNDRFSAERPEGSISTLTIQRTEQRDSAMYRCASSLLSRRGLAGVEETQYFGPGTRLLVL.

At least ten counts were recorded for this clonotype. The chain employs TRBV10-3 and TRBJ1-5; D uncertain. From germline, CDR1 is ENHRY and CDR2 SYGVKD. This CDR3 contains 15 residues. V was cut by 8 bases and J by 0 bases, with 14 bases left in between. CDR3 region: CAIADLGGSNQPQHF. The CDR3 nucleotides read TGTGCCATCGCTGATCTTGGCGGTAGCAATCAGCCCCAGCATTTT.

The J gene is TRBJ1-6, the V gene TRBV5-5, with a tentative D call TRBD1 (5 bases). Germline V gene sequence: CDR1 SGHKS, CDR2 YYEKEE (reference sequence). The CDR3 sequence is 15 residues long. With 1 base removed from V and 10 bases from J, the gap between germline ends came to 15 bases. CDR3 nucleotide sequence: TGTGCCAGCAGCTTGATAGGGGCGGGGGGATCACCCCTCCACTTT. Residues: CASSLIGAGGSPLHF.

This clonotype was recorded at least ten times. The chain links TRBV6-5 to TRBJ2-5; TRBD1 matches 9 bases. Germline trimming cut 2 bases from V and 6 bases from J; bases unmatched to any gene: 7. CDR1 MNHEY and CDR2 SVGAGI come from the germline V gene. The CDR3 consists of 15 residues. CDR3 in amino acids: CASSYTGGTSQTQYF. In DNA, the CDR3 is TGTGCCAGCAGTTACACAGGGGGCACATCCCAGACCCAGTACTTC.

This chain uses TRBV6-1 with TRBJ2-7; either TRBD1 or TRBD2 may fit D (5 bases each). Trimming took 5 bases from V and 0 from J, leaving 17 bases between them. The CDR3 has 16 amino acids. Per germline, CDR1 MNHNS and CDR2 SASEGT. In DNA, the CDR3 is TGTGCCAGCAGTACGTACGTCGGGACGTCCTCCTACGAGCAGTACTTC. Its translation: CASSTYVGTSSYEQYF.

This clonotype has just a few counts. The CDR3 region is CSVEVAGQGVTYEQYF. Here the CDR3 DNA reads TGCAGCGTTGAAGTAGCTGGACAGGGGGTCACCTACGAGCAGTACTTC. The V and J genes are TRBV29-1 and TRBJ2-7; 10 nucleotides line up with TRBD1. Trimming took 1 base from V and 2 from J; bases not matched to a gene: 8. Germline V gives CDR1 SQVTM, CDR2 ANQGSEA. The CDR3 is made up of 16 amino acids.

This clonotype showed up many times. This rearrangement joins TRBV11-3 to TRBJ2-7; D is unclear. The CDR3 covers 15 residues. Between the trimmed V and J ends, which lost 5 bases and 1 base, there was a span of 15 bases. CDR1 SGHNT and CDR2 YENEEA come from the germline V gene. The CDR3 is CASSTGDIASYEQYF. The CDR3 nucleotides read TGTGCCAGCAGCACCGGTGATATTGCTTCCTACGAGCAGTACTTC.

In this sample, this clonotype turned up many times. The V gene is TRBV7-8, the J gene TRBJ2-1; D gene ambiguous. The CDR3 spans 10 residues. V dropped 3 bases and J dropped 8 bases, with 2 bases sitting between them. Germline loops: CDR1 SGHVS, CDR2 FQNEAQ. The CDR3 region is CASSLDEQFF. The CDR3 DNA follows: TGTGCCAGCAGCTTGGATGAGCAGTTCTTC.

The V call is TRBV5-1, the J call TRBJ2-2; 8 bases fit TRBD2. V was pared by 5 bases and J by 4 bases, with 1 base of the junction left unmatched. The germline V gene encodes CDR1 SGHRS and CDR2 YFSETQ. The CDR3 spans 13 residues. The CDR3: CASRREGTGELFF. Here the CDR3 DNA reads TGCGCCAGCAGACGGGAGGGCACCGGGGAGCTGTTTTTT.